The clone carrying this T cell receptor beta chain came up many times. The antigen remains unidentified. Equal genomic DNA amounts from CVID and control samples were sequenced. Sequencing was performed with immunoSEQ multiplex PCR; in TCRdb, only in-frame clones are kept and a portion is missing. The specimen has roughly 40,000 clones, none found just once. The sample belongs to a study of T cell clonality in common variable immunodeficiency. General observations from the study: CVID subjects showed higher TCRbeta clonality than healthy controls.

The sequencing sample was made of peripheral blood mononuclear cells. The clonotype comes from a person aged 18 to 75 in good health.

The CDR3 loop reads CATSARLNNEQFF. The CDR3 bases that were read are TGTGCCACCAGTGCCAGGTTAAACAATGAG. The rearrangement uses TRBV24-1 and TRBJ2-1; D remains ambiguous. Coverage ceases 3 residues before the CDR3 finishes, and the germline J gene fills in the end. Per germline, CDR1 KGHDR and CDR2 SFDVKD. V dropped 5 bases and J dropped 5 bases, with 9 bases sitting between them. The CDR3 totals 13 residues.